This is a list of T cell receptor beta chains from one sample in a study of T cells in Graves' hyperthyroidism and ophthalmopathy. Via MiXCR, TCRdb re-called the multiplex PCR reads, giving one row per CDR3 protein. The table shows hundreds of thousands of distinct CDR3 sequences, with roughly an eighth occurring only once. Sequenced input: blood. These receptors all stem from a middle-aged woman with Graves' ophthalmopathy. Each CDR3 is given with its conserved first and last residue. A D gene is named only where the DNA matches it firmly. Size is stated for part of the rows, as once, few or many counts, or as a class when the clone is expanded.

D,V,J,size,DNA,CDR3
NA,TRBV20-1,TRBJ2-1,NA,TGCAGTGCTAGAGATCCATACAGGGAGTTGGTCAATGAGCAGTTCTTC,CSARDPYRELVNEQFF
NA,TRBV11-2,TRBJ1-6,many,TGTGCCAGCCGCCTAAAAAGGACAGATTCACCCCTCCACTTT,CASRLKRTDSPLHF
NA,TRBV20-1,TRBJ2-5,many,TGCAGTGCTAGAGAAAGGAGGGGCGGGGAGACCCAGTACTTC,CSARERRGGETQYF
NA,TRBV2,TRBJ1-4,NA,TGTGCCAGCAGCTTAGGCCCTCCGGGGGGCCTGGATGAAAAACTGTTTTTT,CASSLGPPGGLDEKLFF
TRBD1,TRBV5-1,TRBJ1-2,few,TGCGCCAGCAGCTTGGTTCAGGGGGCGTTTGGCTACACCTTC,CASSLVQGAFGYTF
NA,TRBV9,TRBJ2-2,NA,TGTGCCAGCAGCGTAGATAACGGGGAGCTGTTTTTT,CASSVDNGELFF
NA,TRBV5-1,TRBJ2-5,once,TGCGCCAGCAGCTCCCGAGGTAATCACCTCCAAGAGGCCCAGTACTTC,CASSSRGNHLQEAQYF
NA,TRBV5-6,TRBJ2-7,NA,TGTGCCAGCAGCTTGTCAGGACTCCCCTACGAGCAGTACTTC,CASSLSGLPYEQYF
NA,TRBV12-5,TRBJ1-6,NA,TGTGCTAGTGGTTTGGGGGACGGTAATTCACCCCCCCACTTT,CASGLGDGNSPPHF
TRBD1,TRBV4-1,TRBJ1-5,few,TGCGCCAGCAGCCAAGGACAGGGGCGCAATCAGCCCCAGCATTTT,CASSQGQGRNQPQHF
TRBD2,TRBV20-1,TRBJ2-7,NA,TGCAGTGCTAAAAAAGGACTAGCGAGCACCTACGAGCAGTACTTC,CSAKKGLASTYEQYF
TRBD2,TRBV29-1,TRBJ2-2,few,TGCAGCGCCCTGGGACGTACTAGCGGGGGTACCGGGGAGCTGTTTTTT,CSALGRTSGGTGELFF
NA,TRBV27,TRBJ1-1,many,TGTGCCAGCAGTTCATACGGAAGCGGGGCTTTCTTT,CASSSYGSGAFF
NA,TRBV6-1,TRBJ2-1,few,TGTGCCAGCAGTGAACAGGGCATAGGTGAGCAGTTCTTC,CASSEQGIGEQFF
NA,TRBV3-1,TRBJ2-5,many,TGTGCCAGCAGCCAACGCCAAGTGGGGGGCGAGTACTTC,CASSQRQVGGEYF
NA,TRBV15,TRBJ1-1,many,TGTGCCACCAGCAGGGACCCCAGACAGCTAACGGGAAACACTGAAGCTTTCTTT,CATSRDPRQLTGNTEAFF
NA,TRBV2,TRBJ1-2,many,TGTGCCAGCAGTGAGTGGACACTAGCTAACTATGGCTACACCTTC,CASSEWTLANYGYTF
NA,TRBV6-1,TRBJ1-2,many,TGTGCCAGCAGTGAATCCAGGGTCTATGGCTACACCTTC,CASSESRVYGYTF
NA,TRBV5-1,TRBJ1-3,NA,TGCGCCAGCAGCTTGGAGCAGAGCTCTGGAAACACCATATATTTT,CASSLEQSSGNTIYF
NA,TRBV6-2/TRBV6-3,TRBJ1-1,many,TGTGCCAGCAGTTACATCCACACTGAAGCTTTCTTT,CASSYIHTEAFF
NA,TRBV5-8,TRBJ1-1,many,TGTGCCAGCAGCTGGGGGGGGAACACTGAAGCTTTCTTT,CASSWGGNTEAFF
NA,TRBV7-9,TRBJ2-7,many,TGTGCCAGCAGCTCCACTAACTACGAGCAGTACTTC,CASSSTNYEQYF
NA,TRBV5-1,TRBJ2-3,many,TGCGCCAGCAGCTCGGCGGCGGGGGCCGCTTCAGATACGCAGTATTTT,CASSSAAGAASDTQYF
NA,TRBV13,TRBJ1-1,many,TGTGCCAGCAGCCCAACCGGGACGGTAAACACTGAAGCTTTCTTT,CASSPTGTVNTEAFF
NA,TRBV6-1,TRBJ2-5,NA,TGTGCCAGCAGTGAAGGGGGGTCGGGCGAGACCCAGTACTTC,CASSEGGSGETQYF
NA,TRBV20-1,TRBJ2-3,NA,TGCAGTGCCCACTCACGGACTAGCACAGATACGCAGTATTTT,CSAHSRTSTDTQYF
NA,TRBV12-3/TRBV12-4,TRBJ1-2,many,TGTGCCAGCAGTCCAGGGACAATCGGAGGCTACACCTTC,CASSPGTIGGYTF
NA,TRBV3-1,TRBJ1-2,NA,TGTGCCAGCAGTATGGTAGACTATGGCTACACCTTC,CASSMVDYGYTF
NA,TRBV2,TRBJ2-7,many,TGTGCCAGCAGTGAAGGCAGGGGTGCTTCCTACGAGCAGTACTTC,CASSEGRGASYEQYF
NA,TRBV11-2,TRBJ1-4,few,TGTGCCAGCAGTGGATGGGCAGCTAATGAAAAACTGTTTTTT,CASSGWAANEKLFF
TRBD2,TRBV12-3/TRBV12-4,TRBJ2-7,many,TGTGCCAGCAGTGGTAGCGGGCCGCTCCTTAACGAGCAGTACTTC,CASSGSGPLLNEQYF
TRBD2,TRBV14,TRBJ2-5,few,TGTGCCAGCAGCGTGACTAGCGGGTATCAAGAGACCCAGTACTTC,CASSVTSGYQETQYF
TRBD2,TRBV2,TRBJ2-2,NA,TGTGCCAGCCAGGGACTAGCGAACACCGGGGAGCTGTTTTTT,CASQGLANTGELFF
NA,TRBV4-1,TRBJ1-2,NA,TGCGCCAGCAGCCCGACGATCGGGGTTAACTATGGCTACACCTTC,CASSPTIGVNYGYTF
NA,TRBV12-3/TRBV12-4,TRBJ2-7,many,TGTGCCAGCAGGGGGCAGACCTACGAGCAGTACTTC,CASRGQTYEQYF
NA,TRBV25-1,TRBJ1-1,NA,TGTGCCAGCCTTCCGAACGGGAACACTGAAGCTTTCTTT,CASLPNGNTEAFF
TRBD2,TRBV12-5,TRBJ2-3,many,TGTGCTAGTGGTTTGGTAAGCGGGGGCACAGATACGCAGTATTTT,CASGLVSGGTDTQYF
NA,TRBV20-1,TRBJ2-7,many,TGCAGTGCTAGGTTCAGTCCAGCGGAGCAGTACTTC,CSARFSPAEQYF
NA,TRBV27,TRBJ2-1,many,TGTGCCAGCAATGAGTTGCCAGGGTTGGATGAGCAGTTCTTC,CASNELPGLDEQFF
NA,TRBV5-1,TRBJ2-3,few,TGCGCCAGCAGCCCACTAGGTATGACAGATACGCAGTATTTT,CASSPLGMTDTQYF
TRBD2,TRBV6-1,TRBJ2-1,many,TGTGCCAGCAGTTATATGCCGGGACTAGCGATCTACAATGAGCAGTTCTTC,CASSYMPGLAIYNEQFF
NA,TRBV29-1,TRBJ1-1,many,TGCAGCGTTGAGGAGGGCCCTTGGGCCACTGAAGCTTTCTTT,CSVEEGPWATEAFF
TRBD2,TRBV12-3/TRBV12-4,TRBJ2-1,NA,TGTGCCAGCAGTTTGTCGAGCGGGGCCTACAATGAGCAGTTCTTC,CASSLSSGAYNEQFF
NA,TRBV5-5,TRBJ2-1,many,TGTGCCAGCAGCAAACTAGGTCTCGCTAGCTACAATGAGCAGTTCTTC,CASSKLGLASYNEQFF
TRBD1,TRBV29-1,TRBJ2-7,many,TGCAGCGTTGACGGGGGGGACAGGGGAAGTTACGAGCAGTACTTC,CSVDGGDRGSYEQYF
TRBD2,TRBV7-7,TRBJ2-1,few,TGTGCTAGCAGCTTCGAGTTTTCTAGCGGCAATGAGCAGTTCTTC,CASSFEFSSGNEQFF
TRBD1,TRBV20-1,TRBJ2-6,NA,TGCAGTGCTGAGGACAGGGACTCTGGGGCCAACGTCCTGACTTTC,CSAEDRDSGANVLTF
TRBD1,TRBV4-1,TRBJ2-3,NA,TGCGCCAGCAGCCACGGGCAGGGGGCATTAGAGTATAAGCAGTATTTT,CASSHGQGALEYKQYF